This TCR beta chain was retrieved from a study of blood T cell repertoires in COVID-19. This CDR3 region has 14 residues. Germline V CDR1 and CDR2: GTSNPN, SVGIG (reference sequence). V shed 3 bases and J shed 7 bases, with 13 bases lying between them. Only in-frame clones appear in the TCRdb table, and some are missing; sequencing was by immunoSEQ multiplex PCR. The data contain 150,000 to 200,000 clones, 90% to 95% of them singletons. This sequence joins TRBV30 and TRBJ1-6; D perhaps matches TRBD1 (5 bases). Specimen: peripheral blood. This TCR derives from a woman between 45 and 60 years old with acute or convalescent COVID-19. The CDR3 sequence: CAWSFRGGNSPLHF. CDR3 DNA sequence: TGTGCCTGGAGCTTCCGGGGGGGAAATTCACCCCTCCACTTT. Full variable domain (missing parts from reference TRBV30 and TRBJ1-6): SQTIHQWPATLVQPVGSPLSLECTVEGTSNPNLYWYRQAAGRGLQLLFYSVGIGQISSEVPQNLSASRPQDRQFILSSKKLLLSDSGFYLCAWSFRGGNSPLHFGNGTRLTVT.